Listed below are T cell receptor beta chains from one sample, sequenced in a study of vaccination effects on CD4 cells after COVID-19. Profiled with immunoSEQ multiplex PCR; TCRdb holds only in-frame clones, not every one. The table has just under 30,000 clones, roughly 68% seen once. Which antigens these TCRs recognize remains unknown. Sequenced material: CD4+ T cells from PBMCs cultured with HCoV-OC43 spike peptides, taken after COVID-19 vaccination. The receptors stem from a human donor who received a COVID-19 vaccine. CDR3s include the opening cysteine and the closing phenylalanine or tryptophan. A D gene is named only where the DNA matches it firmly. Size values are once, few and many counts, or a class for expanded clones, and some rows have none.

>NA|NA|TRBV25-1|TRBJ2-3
TGTGCCAGCAGTGAGGGGCGGACTACAGATACGCAGTATTTT
CASSEGRTTDTQYF
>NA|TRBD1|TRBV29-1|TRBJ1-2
TGCAGCGCTCGATCCCAGGGGGCGGACTATGGCTACACCTTC
CSARSQGADYGYTF
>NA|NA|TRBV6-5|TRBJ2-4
TGTGCCAGCAGTTTTAGCTCAAACAAAAACATTCAGTACTTC
CASSFSSNKNIQYF
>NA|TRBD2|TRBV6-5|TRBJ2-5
TGTGCCAGCAGTTACTCGAGGCTAGCGGGCCCGACCCAGTACTTC
CASSYSRLAGPTQYF
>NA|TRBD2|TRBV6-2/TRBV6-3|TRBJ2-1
TGTGCCAGCAGTTACTCCAGGACTAGCGGGGGGGCCCAGTTCTTC
CASSYSRTSGGAQFF
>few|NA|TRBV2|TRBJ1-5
TGTGCCAGCAGTGAAACGGGCCTCTATCAGCCCCAGCATTTT
CASSETGLYQPQHF
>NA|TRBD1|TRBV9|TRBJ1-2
TGTGCCAGCAGCGTAGACGGAGGGGGCGCGTGGGGCTACACCTTC
CASSVDGGGAWGYTF
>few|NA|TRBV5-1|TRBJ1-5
TGCGCCAGCAGCTTGGTTGATCAGCCCCAGCATTTT
CASSLVDQPQHF
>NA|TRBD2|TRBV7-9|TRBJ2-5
TGTGCCAGCAGACGAACTAGCGAGGGCCAGACAACCCAGTACTTC
CASRRTSEGQTTQYF
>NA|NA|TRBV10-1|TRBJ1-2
TGCGCCAGCAGTGAGGACCATAACTATGGCTACACCTTC
CASSEDHNYGYTF
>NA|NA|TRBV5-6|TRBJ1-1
TGTGCCAGCAGCTACGGGTCTTGGGGAACTGAAGCTTTCTTT
CASSYGSWGTEAFF
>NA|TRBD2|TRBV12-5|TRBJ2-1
TGTGCTAGTGGTTCGACTAGCGGGAGACGGGAGCAGTTCTTC
CASGSTSGRREQFF
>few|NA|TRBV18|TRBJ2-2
TGTGCCAGCTCACCACCGGGAGTCAGGACCGGGGAGCTGTTTTTT
CASSPPGVRTGELFF
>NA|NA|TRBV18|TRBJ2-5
TGTGCCAGCTCACCAAGGGAAGAGACCCAGTACTTC
CASSPREETQYF
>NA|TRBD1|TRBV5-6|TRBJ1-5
TGTGCCAGCAGCTTGGCCGGGGCAGGGGGTTTTCGCAATCAGCCCCAGCATTTT
CASSLAGAGGFRNQPQHF
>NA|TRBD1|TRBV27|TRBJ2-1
TGTGCCAGCAGTCCCGACAGGGGCTCCTACAATGAGCAGTTCTTC
CASSPDRGSYNEQFF
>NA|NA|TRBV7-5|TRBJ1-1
TGTGTCAGAAGCCATAGTACGATAAAAAGGACAAGAATAAACACTGAAGCTTTCTTT
CVRSHSTIKRTRINTEAFF
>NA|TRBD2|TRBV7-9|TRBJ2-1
TGTGCCAGCAGCCAGCCTAGGACTAGCGGGGGAAAATACTACAATGAGCAGTTCTTC
CASSQPRTSGGKYYNEQFF
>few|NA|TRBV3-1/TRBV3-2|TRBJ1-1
TGTGCCAGCAGTCCAGGTTCGTTTCAGAACACTGAAGCTTTCTTT
CASSPGSFQNTEAFF
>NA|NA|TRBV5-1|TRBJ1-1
TGCGCCAGCAGCCACCGGGACGGGAACACTGAAGCTTTCTTT
CASSHRDGNTEAFF
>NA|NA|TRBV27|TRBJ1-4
TGTGCCAGGAGCTTGAGGGGAGCGACTAATGAAAAACTGTTTTTT
CARSLRGATNEKLFF
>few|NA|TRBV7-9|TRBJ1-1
TGTGCCAGCAGTTCTACAGGGTGGGGTGAAGCTTTCTTT
CASSSTGWGEAFF
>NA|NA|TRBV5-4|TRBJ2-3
TGTGCCAGCAGCCGACAGAAGGCAGATACGCAGTATTTT
CASSRQKADTQYF
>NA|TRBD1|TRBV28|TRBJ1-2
TGTGCCAGCAGCACAGGGGGGTTCTTTTTTCGAGACACCTTC
CASSTGGFFFRDTF
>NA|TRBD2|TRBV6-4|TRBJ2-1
TGTGCCAGCAGTGGCTTAGCGGGAGGTTCTAGTGAGCAGTTCTTC
CASSGLAGGSSEQFF
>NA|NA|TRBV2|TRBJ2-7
TGTGCCAGCAGTGACGGGGTAACCTACGAGCAGTACTTC
CASSDGVTYEQYF
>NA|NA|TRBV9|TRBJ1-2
TGTGCCAGCAGCGCCGGTGATTTGGCCATCTACACCTTC
CASSAGDLAIYTF
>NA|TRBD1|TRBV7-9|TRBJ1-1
TGTGCCAGCAGCTTAGCGTGGGGACAGATGAACACTGAAGCTTTCTTT
CASSLAWGQMNTEAFF
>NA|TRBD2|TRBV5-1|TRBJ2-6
TGCGCCAGCACCAGGGCGGGAGCTGGGGCCAACGTCCTGACTTTC
CASTRAGAGANVLTF
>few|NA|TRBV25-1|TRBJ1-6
TGTGCCAGCAGACGGGGCACCGATTCACCCCTCCACTTT
CASRRGTDSPLHF
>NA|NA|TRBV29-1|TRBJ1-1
TGCAGCGTCCAGGACGGGAACACTGAAGCTTTCTTT
CSVQDGNTEAFF